Sequencing of this T cell receptor (beta chain) was carried out in a study of shared clonotypes between healthy human individuals. Across several immunoSEQ plates, the genomic DNA of each subset was split evenly. The data were produced by immunoSEQ multiplex PCR, yet TCRdb's version contains in-frame clones alone and is incomplete. The data contain about 490,000 clones, 76% of them singletons. Study results and caveats: A limitation of the genetic and exposure-history diversity represented arose from few donors. Blood alone was sampled, and tissue repertoires likely differ.

Tens of millions of PBMCs supplied genomic DNA for unsorted samples. A word on this clone: The antigen remains undetermined.

V was shortened by 4 bases and J by 6 bases, with 27 bases between the two germline ends. Per the germline V gene, CDR1 is GTSNPN and CDR2 is SVGIG (reference sequence). The CDR3 has 18 amino acids. The chain joins TRBV30 to TRBJ2-2, with a tentative D call TRBD2 (6 bases). The clonotype was recovered from a woman in her 40s in good health. Some clones in this sample may be carry-over from other donors' samples. The sequencing sample was made of PBMCs. The CDR3 bases are TGTGCCTGGAAGGAGGGCAGGGTTAGGCTAGCCGGTGCCGGGGAGCTGTTTTTT. It translates to CAWKEGRVRLAGAGELFF.